This T cell receptor beta chain was sequenced during a study of T cell repertoires in cytomegalovirus infection. Study-level information: Shared public TCR beta signatures pointed to both CMV infection and a matching HLA type. Study-wide results and limits: Based on cumulative public TCR beta family frequency, carriers of CMV plus the relevant HLA were identified. There were HLA-C-restricted CMV-specific TCR beta clonotypes dominating the ex vivo response.

The J segment lost 7 bases and the V segment lost 9 bases, leaving 9 bases of the junction unmatched. This CDR3 contains 13 residues. Germline V CDR1 and CDR2: LNHNV, YYDKDF (reference sequence). Concerning this clonotype: The antigen remains undetermined.

A single record per CDR3 protein comes from TCRdb applying MiXCR to the reads. The sample lists over 200,000 distinct CDR3 sequences, roughly 15% occurring once. Sequences were obtained from PBMCs. This chain connects TRBV15 to TRBJ1-2; 9 nucleotides line up with TRBD1. The TCR sequence derives from a human donor in good health (CMV status not recorded). Some clones in this sample may be carry-over from other donors' samples. CDR3 sequence (DNA): TGTGCCACGCCGGGACAGGGCCTCTCTGGCTACACCTTC. Its translation: CATPGQGLSGYTF.